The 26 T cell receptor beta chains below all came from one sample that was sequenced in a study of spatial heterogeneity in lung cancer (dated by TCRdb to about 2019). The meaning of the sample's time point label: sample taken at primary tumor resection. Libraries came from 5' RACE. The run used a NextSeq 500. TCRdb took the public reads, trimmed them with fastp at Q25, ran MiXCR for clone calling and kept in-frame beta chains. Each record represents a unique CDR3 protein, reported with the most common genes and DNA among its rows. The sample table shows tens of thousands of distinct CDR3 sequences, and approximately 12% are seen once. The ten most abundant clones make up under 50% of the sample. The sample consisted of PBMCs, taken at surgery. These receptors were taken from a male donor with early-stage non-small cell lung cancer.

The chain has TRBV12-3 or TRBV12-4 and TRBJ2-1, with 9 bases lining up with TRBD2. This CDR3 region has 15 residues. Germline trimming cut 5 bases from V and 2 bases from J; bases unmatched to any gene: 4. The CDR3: CASSGAGGPYNEQFF. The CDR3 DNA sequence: TGTGCCAGCAGTGGAGCGGGAGGACCCTACAATGAGCAGTTCTTC.

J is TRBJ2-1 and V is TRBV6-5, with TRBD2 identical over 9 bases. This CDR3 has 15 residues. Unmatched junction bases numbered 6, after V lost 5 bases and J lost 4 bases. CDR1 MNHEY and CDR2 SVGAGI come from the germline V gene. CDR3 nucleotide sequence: TGTGCCAGCAGTCCCCCAACTAGCGGGTACAATGAGCAGTTCTTC. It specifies CASSPPTSGYNEQFF.

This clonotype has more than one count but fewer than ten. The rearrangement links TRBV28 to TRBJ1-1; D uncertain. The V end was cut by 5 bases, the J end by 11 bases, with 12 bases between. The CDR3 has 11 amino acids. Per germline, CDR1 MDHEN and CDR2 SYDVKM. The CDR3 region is CASSKDPGAFF. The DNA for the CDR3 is TGTGCCAGCAGTAAGGATCCTGGGGCTTTCTTT.

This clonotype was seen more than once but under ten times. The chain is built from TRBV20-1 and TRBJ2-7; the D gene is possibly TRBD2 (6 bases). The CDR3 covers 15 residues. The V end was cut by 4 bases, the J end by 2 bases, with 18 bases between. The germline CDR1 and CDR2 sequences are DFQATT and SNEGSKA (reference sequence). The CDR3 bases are TGCAGTGCTACTTCCACCGGGACTGCAACCTACGAGCAGTACTTC. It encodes CSATSTGTATYEQYF.

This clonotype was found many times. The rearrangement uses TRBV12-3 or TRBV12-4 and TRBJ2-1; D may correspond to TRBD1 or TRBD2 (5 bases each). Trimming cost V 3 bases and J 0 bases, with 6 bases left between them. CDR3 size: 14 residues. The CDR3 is CASSLGVSYNEQFF. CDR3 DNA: TGTGCCAGCAGTTTGGGGGTCTCCTACAATGAGCAGTTCTTC.

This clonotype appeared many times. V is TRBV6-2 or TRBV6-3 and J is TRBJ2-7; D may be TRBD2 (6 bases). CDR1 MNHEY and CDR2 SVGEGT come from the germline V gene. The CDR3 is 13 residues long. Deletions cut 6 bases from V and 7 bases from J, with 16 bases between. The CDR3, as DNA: TGTGCCAGCAGAAAGGGGACTCCTGGGGAGCAGTACTTC. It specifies CASRKGTPGEQYF.

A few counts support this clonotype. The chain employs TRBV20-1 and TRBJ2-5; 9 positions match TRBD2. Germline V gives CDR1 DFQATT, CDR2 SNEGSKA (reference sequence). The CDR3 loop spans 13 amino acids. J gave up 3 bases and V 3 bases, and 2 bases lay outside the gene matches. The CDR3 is CSARRLAEETQYF. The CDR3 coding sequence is TGCAGTGCTAGGAGACTAGCGGAAGAGACCCAGTACTTC.

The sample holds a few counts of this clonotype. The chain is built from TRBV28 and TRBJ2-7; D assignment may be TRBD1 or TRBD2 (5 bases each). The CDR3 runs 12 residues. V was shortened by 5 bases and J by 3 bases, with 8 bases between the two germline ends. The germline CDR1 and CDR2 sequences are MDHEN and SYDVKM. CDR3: CASSGDGYEQYF. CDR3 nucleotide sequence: TGTGCCAGCAGTGGGGACGGCTACGAGCAGTACTTC.

The CDR3, as DNA: TGTGCCAGCAGTTACGGTCTGAGCGAGCAGTTCTTC. Translated, it gives CASSYGLSEQFF. The rearrangement joins TRBV6-2 or TRBV6-3 to TRBJ2-1; the D is unclear. Trimming took 2 bases from V and 10 from J, leaving 9 bases between them. This CDR3 spans 12 amino acids. Germline CDR1 and CDR2: MNHEY and SVGEGT.

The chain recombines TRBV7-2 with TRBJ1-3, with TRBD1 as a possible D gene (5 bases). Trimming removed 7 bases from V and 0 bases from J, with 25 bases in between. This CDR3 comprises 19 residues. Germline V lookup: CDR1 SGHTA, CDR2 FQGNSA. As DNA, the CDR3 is TGTGCCAGCACCCCCGGTGGCAGGTTGCCCGACAGCTCTGGAAACACCATATATTTT. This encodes CASTPGGRLPDSSGNTIYF.

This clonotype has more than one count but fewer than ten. The CDR3 loop is CSTLGRGLITDTQYF. CDR3 DNA sequence: TGCAGCACGTTGGGCCGGGGGCTAATTACAGATACGCAGTATTTT. The chain joins TRBV29-1 to TRBJ2-3; tentatively, D is TRBD1 or TRBD2 (6 bases each). The V gene's germline CDR1 is SQVTM and CDR2 ANQGSEA. The CDR3 spans 15 residues. V gave up 8 bases and J gave up 3 bases, with 21 bases separating them.

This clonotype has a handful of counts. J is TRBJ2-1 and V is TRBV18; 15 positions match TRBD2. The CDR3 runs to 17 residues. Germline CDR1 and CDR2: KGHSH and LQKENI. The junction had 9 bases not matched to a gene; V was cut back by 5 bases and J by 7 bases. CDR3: CASSSISGTSGRNEQFF. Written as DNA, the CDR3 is TGTGCCAGCTCATCAATTTCCGGGACTAGCGGGAGGAATGAGCAGTTCTTC.

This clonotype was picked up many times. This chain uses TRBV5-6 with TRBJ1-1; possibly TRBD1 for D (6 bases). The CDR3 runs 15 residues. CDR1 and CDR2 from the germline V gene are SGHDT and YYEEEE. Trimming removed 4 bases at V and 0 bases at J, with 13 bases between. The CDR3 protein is CASSVGQLLNTEAFF. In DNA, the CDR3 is TGTGCCAGCAGCGTGGGACAACTCTTGAACACTGAAGCTTTCTTT.

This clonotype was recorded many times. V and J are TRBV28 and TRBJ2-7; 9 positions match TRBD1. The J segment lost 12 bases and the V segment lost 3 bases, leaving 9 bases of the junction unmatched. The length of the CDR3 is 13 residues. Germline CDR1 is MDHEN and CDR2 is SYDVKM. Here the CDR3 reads CASSFWDRVDLYF. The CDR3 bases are TGTGCCAGCAGTTTTTGGGACAGGGTAGATCTGTACTTC.

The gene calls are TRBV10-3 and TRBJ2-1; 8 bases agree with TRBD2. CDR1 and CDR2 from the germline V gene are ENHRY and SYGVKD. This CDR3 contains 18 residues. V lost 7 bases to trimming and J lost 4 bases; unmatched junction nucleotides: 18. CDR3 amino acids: CAINKNPDGGARYNEQFF. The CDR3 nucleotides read TGTGCCATCAATAAAAACCCCGACGGGGGGGCGAGATACAATGAGCAGTTCTTC.

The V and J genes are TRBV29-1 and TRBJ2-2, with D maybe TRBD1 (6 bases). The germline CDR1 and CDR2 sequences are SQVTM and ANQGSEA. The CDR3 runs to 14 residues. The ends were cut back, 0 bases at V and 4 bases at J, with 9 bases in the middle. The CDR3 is CSVEDRGSTGELFF. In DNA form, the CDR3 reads TGCAGCGTTGAAGACAGGGGATCCACCGGGGAGCTGTTTTTT.

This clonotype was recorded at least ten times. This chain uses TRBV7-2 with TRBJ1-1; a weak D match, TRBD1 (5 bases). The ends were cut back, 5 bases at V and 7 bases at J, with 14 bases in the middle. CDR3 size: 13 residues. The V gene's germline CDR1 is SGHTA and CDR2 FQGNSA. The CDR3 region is CASSPGTAREAFF. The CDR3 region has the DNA TGTGCCAGCAGCCCTGGGACGGCCCGTGAAGCTTTCTTT.

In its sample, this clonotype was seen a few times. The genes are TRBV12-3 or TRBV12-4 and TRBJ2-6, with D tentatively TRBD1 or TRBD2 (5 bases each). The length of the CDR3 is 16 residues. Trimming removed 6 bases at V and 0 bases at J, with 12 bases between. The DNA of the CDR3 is TGTGCCAGCAGCCGGGACGGCCGCTCTGGGGCCAACGTCCTGACTTTC. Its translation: CASSRDGRSGANVLTF.

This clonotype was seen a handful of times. The CDR3 DNA reads as TGTGCCAGCAGCGGGCGTGTTTTTGGGTCCAGTGATCAGCCCCAGCATTTT. Protein: CASSGRVFGSSDQPQHF. The chain recombines TRBV5-5 with TRBJ1-5; D is unclear. The CDR3 is 17 residues long. Germline values: CDR1 SGHKS, CDR2 YYEKEE (reference sequence). Trimming removed 4 bases at V and 5 bases at J, with 22 bases between.

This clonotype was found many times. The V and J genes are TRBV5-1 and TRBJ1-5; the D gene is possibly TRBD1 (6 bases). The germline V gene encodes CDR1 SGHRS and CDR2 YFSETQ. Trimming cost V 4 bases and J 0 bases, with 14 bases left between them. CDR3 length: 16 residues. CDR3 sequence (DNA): TGCGCCAGCAGCCCGGTAGGGGGAAATAGCAATCAGCCCCAGCATTTT. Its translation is CASSPVGGNSNQPQHF.

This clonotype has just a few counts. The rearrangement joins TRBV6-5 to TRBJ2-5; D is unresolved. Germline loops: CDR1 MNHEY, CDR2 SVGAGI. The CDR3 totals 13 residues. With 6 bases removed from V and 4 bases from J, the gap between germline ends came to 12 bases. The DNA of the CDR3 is TGTGCCAGCAGCCCAAACCACAGAGAGACCCAGTACTTC. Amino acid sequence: CASSPNHRETQYF.

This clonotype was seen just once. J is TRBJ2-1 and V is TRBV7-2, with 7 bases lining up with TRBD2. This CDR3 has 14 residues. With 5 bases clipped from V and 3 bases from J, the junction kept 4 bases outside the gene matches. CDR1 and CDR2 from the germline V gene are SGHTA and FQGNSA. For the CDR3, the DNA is TGTGCCAGCAGCGCACTAGCGCTCTACAATGAGCAGTTCTTC. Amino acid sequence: CASSALALYNEQFF.

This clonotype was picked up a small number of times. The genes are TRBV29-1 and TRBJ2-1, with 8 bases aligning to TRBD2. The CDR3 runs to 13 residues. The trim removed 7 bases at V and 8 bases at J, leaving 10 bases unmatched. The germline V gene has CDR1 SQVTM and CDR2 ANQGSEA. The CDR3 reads CSGGGLGFDEQFF. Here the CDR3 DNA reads TGCAGCGGGGGGGGACTAGGCTTCGATGAGCAGTTCTTC.

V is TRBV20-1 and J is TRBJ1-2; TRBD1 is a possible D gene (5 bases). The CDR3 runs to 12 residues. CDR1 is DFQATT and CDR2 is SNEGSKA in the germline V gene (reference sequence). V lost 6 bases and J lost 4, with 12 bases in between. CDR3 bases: TGCAGTGCGATCAGACAGACCTATGGCTACACCTTC. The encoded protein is CSAIRQTYGYTF.

The CDR3 loop reads CASSFAGQNTEAFF. The CDR3 coding sequence is TGTGCCAGCAGCTTCGCAGGGCAGAACACTGAAGCTTTCTTT. V usage is TRBV7-9 and J usage is TRBJ1-1, with a possible D match to TRBD1 (5 bases). Germline lookup yields CDR1 SEHNR and CDR2 FQNEAQ (reference sequence). The V gene lost 3 bases and the J gene lost 1 base, with 9 bases spanning the gap. The CDR3 is 14 residues long.

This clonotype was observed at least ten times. This CDR3 is CASSLVWNEKLFF. The CDR3 coding sequence is TGTGCCAGCAGCTTAGTTTGGAACGAAAAACTGTTTTTT. The rearrangement uses TRBV7-9 and TRBJ1-4; D uncertain. Germline CDR1 and CDR2: SEHNR and FQNEAQ (reference sequence). The V gene lost 1 base and the J gene lost 8 bases, with 8 bases spanning the gap. The CDR3 is 13 residues long.